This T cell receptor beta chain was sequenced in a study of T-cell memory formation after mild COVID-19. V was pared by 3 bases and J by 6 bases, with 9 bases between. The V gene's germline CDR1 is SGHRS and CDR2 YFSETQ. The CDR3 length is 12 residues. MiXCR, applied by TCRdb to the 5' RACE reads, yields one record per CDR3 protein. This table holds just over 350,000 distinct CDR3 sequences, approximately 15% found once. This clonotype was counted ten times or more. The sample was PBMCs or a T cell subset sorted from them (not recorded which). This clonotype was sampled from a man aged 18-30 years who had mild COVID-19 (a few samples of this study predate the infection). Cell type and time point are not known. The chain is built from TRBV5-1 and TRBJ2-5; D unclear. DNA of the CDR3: TGCGCCAGCAGCTACAGTGAACAGACCCAGTACTTC. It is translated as CASSYSEQTQYF.